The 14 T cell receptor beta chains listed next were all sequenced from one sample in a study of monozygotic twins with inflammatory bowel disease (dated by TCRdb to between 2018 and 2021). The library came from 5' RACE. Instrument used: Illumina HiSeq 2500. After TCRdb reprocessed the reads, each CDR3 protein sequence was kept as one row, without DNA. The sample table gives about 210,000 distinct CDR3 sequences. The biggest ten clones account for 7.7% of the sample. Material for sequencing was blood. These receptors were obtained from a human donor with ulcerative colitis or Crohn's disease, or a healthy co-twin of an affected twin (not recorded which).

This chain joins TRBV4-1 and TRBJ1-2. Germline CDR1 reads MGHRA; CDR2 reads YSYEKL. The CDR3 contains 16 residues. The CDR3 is CASSQDVAVLNYGYTF.

This CDR3 reads CASSPMDREVGYTF. This chain joins TRBV18 and TRBJ1-2; TCRdb outputs TRBD1, but without DNA this stays unchecked. The length of the CDR3 is 14 residues. Germline-derived CDR1 and CDR2 are KGHSH and LQKENI.

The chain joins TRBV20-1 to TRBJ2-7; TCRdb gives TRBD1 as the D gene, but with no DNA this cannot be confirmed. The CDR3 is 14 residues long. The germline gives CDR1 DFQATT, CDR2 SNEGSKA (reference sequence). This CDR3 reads CSAKKWGSSYEQYF.

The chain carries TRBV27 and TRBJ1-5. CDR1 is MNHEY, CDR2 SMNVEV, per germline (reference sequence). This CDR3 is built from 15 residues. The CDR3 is CASSSRDSYNQPQHF.

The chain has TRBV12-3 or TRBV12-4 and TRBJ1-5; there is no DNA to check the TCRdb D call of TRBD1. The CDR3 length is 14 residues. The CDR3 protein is CASSWSQGNQPQHF.

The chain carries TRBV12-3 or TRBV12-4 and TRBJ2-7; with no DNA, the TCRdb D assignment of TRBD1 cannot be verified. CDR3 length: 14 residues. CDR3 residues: CASRVNRDAYEQYF.

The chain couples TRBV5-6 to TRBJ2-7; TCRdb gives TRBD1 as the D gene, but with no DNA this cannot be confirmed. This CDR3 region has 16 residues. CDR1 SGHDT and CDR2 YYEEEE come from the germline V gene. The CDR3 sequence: CASRGIGTESFYEQYF.

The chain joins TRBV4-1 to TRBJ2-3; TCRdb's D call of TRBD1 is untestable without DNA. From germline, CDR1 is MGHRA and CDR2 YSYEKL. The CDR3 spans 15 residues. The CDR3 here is CASSQAGTPTDTQYF.

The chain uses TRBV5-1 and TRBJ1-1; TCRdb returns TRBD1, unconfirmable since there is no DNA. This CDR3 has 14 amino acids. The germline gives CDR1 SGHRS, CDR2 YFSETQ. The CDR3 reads CASSWTGPNTEAFF.

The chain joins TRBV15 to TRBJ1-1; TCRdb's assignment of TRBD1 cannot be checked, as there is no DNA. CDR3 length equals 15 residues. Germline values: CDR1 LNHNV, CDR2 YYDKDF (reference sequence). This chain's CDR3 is CATSTRTGSNTEAFF. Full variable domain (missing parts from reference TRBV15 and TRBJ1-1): DAMVIQNPRYQVTQFGKPVTLSCSQTLNHNVMYWYQQKSSQAPKLLFHYYDKDFNNEADTPDNFQSRRPNTSFCFLDIRSPGLGDTAMYLCATSTRTGSNTEAFFGQGTRLTVV.

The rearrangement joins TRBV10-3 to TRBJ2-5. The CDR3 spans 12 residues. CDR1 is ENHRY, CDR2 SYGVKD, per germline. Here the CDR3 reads CAISGQQETQYF.

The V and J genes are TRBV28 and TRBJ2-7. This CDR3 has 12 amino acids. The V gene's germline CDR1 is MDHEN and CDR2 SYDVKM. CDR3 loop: CASSFISYEQYF.

CDR3 in amino acids: CSARSLAGESYNEQFF. J is TRBJ2-1 and V is TRBV20-1; TCRdb's D call of TRBD1 is untestable without DNA. Per germline, CDR1 DFQATT and CDR2 SNEGSKA (reference sequence). The CDR3 is made up of 16 amino acids.

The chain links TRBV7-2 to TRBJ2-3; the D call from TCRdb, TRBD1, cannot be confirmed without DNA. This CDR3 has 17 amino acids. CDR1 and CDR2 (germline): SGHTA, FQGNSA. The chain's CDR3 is CASSFGGRHSPTDTQYF. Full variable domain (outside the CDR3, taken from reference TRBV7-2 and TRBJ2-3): GAGVSQSPSNKVTEKGKDVELRCDPISGHTALYWYRQSLGQGLEFLIYFQGNSAPDKSGLPSDRFSAERTGGSVSTLTIQRTQQEDSAVYLCASSFGGRHSPTDTQYFGPGTRLTVL.